Listed below are T cell receptor beta chains from one sample, sequenced in a study of CD8 T cells in ankylosing spondylitis. TCRdb ran MiXCR on the 5' RACE reads and lists one entry per CDR3 protein. The sample has over 130,000 distinct CDR3 sequences, roughly 44% seen once. Material for sequencing was synovial fluid, either unsorted or a sorted T cell fraction (not recorded which). These receptors originate from a male donor with ankylosing spondylitis. CDR3s include the opening cysteine and the closing phenylalanine or tryptophan. The D gene is left open where the match is weak. Clone size is shown for a subset of rows, as once, few, many or a class of expanded clone.

v_call: TRBV10-3
d_call: -
j_call: TRBJ2-3
clone_size: -
cdr3_nt: TGTGCCATCAGACGAACCGGGGCAGATACGCAGTATTTT
cdr3_aa: CAIRRTGADTQYF

v_call: TRBV5-1
d_call: TRBD1
j_call: TRBJ1-1
clone_size: few
cdr3_nt: TGCGCCAGCAGCTGGACAGGGGGCGGGGAAGCTTTCTTT
cdr3_aa: CASSWTGGGEAFF

v_call: TRBV6-5
d_call: TRBD2
j_call: TRBJ2-5
clone_size: -
cdr3_nt: TGTGCCAGCAGTTACGGCGGGAGGCTGGAGACCCAGTACTTC
cdr3_aa: CASSYGGRLETQYF

v_call: TRBV28
d_call: -
j_call: TRBJ1-1
clone_size: -
cdr3_nt: TGTGCCAGCAGTACCTACGCGGACCTGAACACTGAAGCTTTCTTT
cdr3_aa: CASSTYADLNTEAFF

v_call: TRBV4-3
d_call: TRBD1
j_call: TRBJ2-7
clone_size: few
cdr3_nt: TGCGCCAGCAGCCAAGAGATATTGGGACAGCCGGGCGAGCAGTACTTC
cdr3_aa: CASSQEILGQPGEQYF

v_call: TRBV30
d_call: -
j_call: TRBJ1-1
clone_size: -
cdr3_nt: TGTGCCTGGAGTGAGATGAACACTGAAGCTTTCTTT
cdr3_aa: CAWSEMNTEAFF

v_call: TRBV12-3/TRBV12-4
d_call: -
j_call: TRBJ1-5
clone_size: -
cdr3_nt: TGTGCCAGCAGTTTTCACTTCAGAGATCAGCCCCAGCATTTT
cdr3_aa: CASSFHFRDQPQHF

v_call: TRBV24-1
d_call: -
j_call: TRBJ2-1
clone_size: -
cdr3_nt: TGTGCCACCAGTGATTGGAGCGCCTCCTACAATGAGCAGTTCTTC
cdr3_aa: CATSDWSASYNEQFF

v_call: TRBV12-3/TRBV12-4
d_call: -
j_call: TRBJ2-1
clone_size: -
cdr3_nt: TGTGCCATCACCCTTACCGACTACTACAATGAGCAGTTCTTC
cdr3_aa: CAITLTDYYNEQFF

v_call: TRBV7-2
d_call: -
j_call: TRBJ2-3
clone_size: few
cdr3_nt: TGTGCCAGCAGCTTAGGCCAGGGGCTCTATACGCAGTATTTT
cdr3_aa: CASSLGQGLYTQYF

v_call: TRBV30
d_call: TRBD1
j_call: TRBJ2-1
clone_size: few
cdr3_nt: TGTGCCTGTGCCTCCGGGACAGATTACAATGAGCAGTTCTTC
cdr3_aa: CACASGTDYNEQFF

v_call: TRBV27
d_call: -
j_call: TRBJ2-3
clone_size: -
cdr3_nt: TGTGCCAGCACCCCCTTGAGGGCTGGCACAGATACGCAGTATTTT
cdr3_aa: CASTPLRAGTDTQYF

v_call: TRBV3-1
d_call: TRBD1
j_call: TRBJ2-7
clone_size: few
cdr3_nt: TGTGCCAGCAGCCAGGAGGACAGGGGCCCCTACGAGCAGTACTTC
cdr3_aa: CASSQEDRGPYEQYF

v_call: TRBV20-1
d_call: -
j_call: TRBJ2-7
clone_size: -
cdr3_nt: TGCAGTGCTAGAGTTATTGGGGAGCAGTACTTC
cdr3_aa: CSARVIGEQYF

v_call: TRBV5-1
d_call: -
j_call: TRBJ2-1
clone_size: -
cdr3_nt: TGCGCCAGCACATACGGCAATGAGCAGTTCTTC
cdr3_aa: CASTYGNEQFF

v_call: TRBV7-3
d_call: -
j_call: TRBJ2-1
clone_size: -
cdr3_nt: TGTGCCAGCAGTCAATCGGGCTATGAGCAGTTCTTC
cdr3_aa: CASSQSGYEQFF

v_call: TRBV13
d_call: -
j_call: TRBJ1-1
clone_size: few
cdr3_nt: TGTGCCAGCAGCTTAGGTCTGACGAACACTGAAGCTTTCTTT
cdr3_aa: CASSLGLTNTEAFF

v_call: TRBV21-1
d_call: -
j_call: TRBJ2-2
clone_size: -
cdr3_nt: TGTGCCAGCAGCAAATCCGGCGGGCCGAACACCGGGGAGCTGTTTTTT
cdr3_aa: CASSKSGGPNTGELFF

v_call: TRBV27
d_call: -
j_call: TRBJ1-5
clone_size: -
cdr3_nt: TGTGCCAGCAGTTTATTACGGGGAGAGGATCAGCCCCAGCATTTT
cdr3_aa: CASSLLRGEDQPQHF

v_call: TRBV11-2
d_call: -
j_call: TRBJ2-5
clone_size: few
cdr3_nt: TGTGCCAGCACCCCGGGGAGGGGGGGCTACCAAGAGACCCAGTACTTC
cdr3_aa: CASTPGRGGYQETQYF